This T cell receptor beta chain was identified during a study of T cell repertoires in cytomegalovirus infection. In its sample, this clonotype ranks as medium-sized (0.01 to 0.1%). TCRdb itself ran the reads through MiXCR, one entry per CDR3 protein. Of approximately 400,000 distinct CDR3 sequences listed, approximately 33% are singletons. The germline V gene has CDR1 MNHEY and CDR2 SMNVEV (reference sequence). The CDR3 covers 19 residues. V dropped 5 bases and J dropped 4; count of bases not matched to a gene: 19. Sequencing was carried out using PBMCs. The clonotype originates from a human donor in good health (CMV status not recorded). Some clones in this sample may be carry-over from other donors' samples. The chain joins TRBV27 to TRBJ2-3, with 9 bases aligning to TRBD2. The CDR3 DNA is TGTGCCAGCAGTACTAGTTTGGGGTCCGGGACTAGCCGCCCAGATACGCAGTATTTT. Protein product: CASSTSLGSGTSRPDTQYF.